This TCR beta chain originates from a study of regulatory T cells in long-lasting Graves disease. Background on the study: Graves' patients, newly diagnosed, had taken antithyroid drugs under 3 months.

Time point specified: newly diagnosed GD, antithyroid drugs for less than 3 months. Preparation of the TCR library used RNA extracted from PBMCs. Roughly 9.6-milliliter peripheral blood samples went into EDTA tubes. With 1 base removed from V and 7 bases from J, the gap between germline ends came to 10 bases. The CDR3 extends over 13 amino acids. Arm-PCR of CDR3 regions with iRepertoire HTBI primers generated TCR beta libraries. TCRdb re-derived calls from the multiplex PCR reads in MiXCR, one entry per CDR3 protein. The table includes 350,000 to 500,000 distinct CDR3 sequences, around 15% detected once. This same sample was also part of a study on T cells in Graves' hyperthyroidism and ophthalmopathy. This second report adds: In the first-round RT-PCR of the TCR CDR3, the HTBI primer set was used.

This TCR came from a woman aged 18-29 years with Graves disease. Material: peripheral blood mononuclear cells (PBMCs), obtained at new diagnosis, from a patient treated with antithyroid drugs. The chain employs TRBV12-3 or TRBV12-4 and TRBJ2-5; either TRBD1 or TRBD2 may supply D (5 bases each). Here the CDR3 reads CASSLERGLTQYF. CDR3 nucleotides: TGTGCCAGCAGTTTAGAACGGGGCTTGACCCAGTACTTC.